This TCR beta chain was retrieved from a study of blood T cell repertoires in COVID-19 (dated by TCRdb to the early 2020s). Looking at the study overall: Samples covering the acute and convalescent phases of COVID-19 were provided by collaborators in the United States, Italy and Spain. The material from the prospective study consisted of cDNA or gDNA derived from T cells, B-cell-depleted T cells, or PBMCs. Subjects who had been exposed to COVID-19, were actively infected with it, or had recovered from it provided the deeply sampled blood TCRbeta repertoires that made up the dataset. The repertoires were made available in a free public database intended to serve as a resource for research on the immune response to SARS-CoV-2. The samples were drawn from two sources: the first 160 participants of the ongoing ImmuneRACE study, and 1,254 subjects contributed by 6 global collaborators. A de-identified subject ID, COVID-19 status, age in years and sex were almost always included in the sample metadata. Where available, HLA class I and class II types were obtained from metadata supplied by the sample provider rather than from assay-based typing. Beyond this particular receptor, the publication reports: Clinical and demographic metadata were provided uncurated, with the amount varying by source and participant.

The collaborating institutions used their own protocols to collect whole blood in K2EDTA tubes. For TCRbeta analysis, collaborators shipped samples in one of three forms: frozen whole blood, isolated PBMCs, or DNA extracted from either of those sample types. Points on this clone: Its target antigen remains unknown. No qualities accompany the bases; no much larger clone lies one base away.

TCRbeta CDR3 regions were amplified from genomic DNA by means of the immunoSEQ Assay, a bias-controlled multiplex PCR. In the authors' own workflow: Within the assay, amplification of reference gene primers was used to estimate how many nucleated cells each sample contained. To quantify the absolute abundance of each unique TCRbeta CDR3 rearrangement, sequence reads were collapsed and filtered. For each sample, productive Simpson clonality was calculated by taking the square root of Simpson's diversity index across productive rearrangements. TCRdb carries this immuneACCESS record with in-frame sequences only. Its versions omit some clonotypes, under half of them owing to an unresolved V gene in the studies checked, with the rest unexplained. That table supplies the V and J calls and clone size; D and trimming were determined from the DNA. Here the sample has around 43,000 clones; approximately 86% occur a single time. The ten largest make up about 31% of the sample.

The source is a woman older than 75 with acute or convalescent COVID-19. The sample was peripheral blood.

The DNA reads as follows: TGTGCCTGGAGTGTAAGGGGACAGGGGCGATATTCACCCCTCCACTTT. It encodes CAWSVRGQGRYSPLHF. The chain is made from TRBV30 and TRBJ1-6; TRBD1 aligns with 10 central bases. Clipping removes 0 bases from V and 8 bases from J, with 7 as the unmatched junction base count. CDR1 and CDR2 were assigned from the germline V gene (reference sequence) as GTSNPN and SVGIG. The CDR3 runs 16 amino acids, cysteine and phenylalanine included. Only the CDR3 part of the read is kept: 48 bases, read in frame from the first base. Full variable domain (CDR3 extended with the reference TRBV30 and TRBJ1-6 proteins): SQTIHQWPATLVQPVGSPLSLECTVEGTSNPNLYWYRQAAGRGLQLLFYSVGIGQISSEVPQNLSASRPQDRQFILSSKKLLLSDSGFYLCAWSVRGQGRYSPLHFGNGTRLTVT.